This T cell receptor beta chain was recorded in a study of blood T cell repertoires in COVID-19. Using immunoSEQ multiplex PCR, the repertoire was profiled, and TCRdb retains in-frame clones only, with some absent. The repertoire includes some 160,000 clones, approximately 87% of them detected once, and about 9.3% sits in the top ten. As regards this clone: A junction end diverges from the germline sequence, so it may reflect a read error.

Sequencing used peripheral blood. The sequence came from a woman between 65 and 79 years old with COVID-19, enrolled during active disease.

For the CDR3, the DNA is TGTGTCAGCAGCTTAGGAGCTTTGACTAGCGGGGGGAATGAGCAGTTCTTC. This gives the protein CVSSLGALTSGGNEQFF. The chain combines TRBV7-9 with TRBJ2-1, with 13 bases identical to TRBD2. The length of the CDR3 is 17 residues. Per the germline V gene, CDR1 is SEHNR and CDR2 is FQNEAQ (reference sequence). Drawing the rest from reference TRBV7-9 and TRBJ2-1, the complete variable domain is DTGVSQNPRHKITKRGQNVTFRCDPISEHNRLYWYRQTLGQGPEFLTYFQNEAQLEKSRLLSDRFSAERPKGSFSTLEIQRTEQGDSAMYLCVSSLGALTSGGNEQFFGPGTRLTVL.